One sample yielded the 4 T cell receptor beta chains listed below, sequenced in a study of CD8 T cells in ankylosing spondylitis. TCRdb re-analysed the 5' RACE reads in MiXCR, keeping a single row per CDR3 protein. The table shows approximately 150,000 distinct CDR3 sequences, with roughly 34% occurring only once. The specimen sequenced was synovial fluid, either unsorted or a sorted T cell fraction (not recorded which). The source of these receptors is a male donor with ankylosing spondylitis.

The chain uses TRBV20-1 and TRBJ2-3, with D maybe TRBD2 (7 bases). The germline V gene has CDR1 DFQATT and CDR2 SNEGSKA (reference sequence). With 0 bases removed from V and 4 bases from J, the gap between germline ends came to 14 bases. CDR3 length: 15 residues. CDR3 residues: CSARDGGGKADTQYF. In DNA form, the CDR3 reads TGCAGTGCTAGAGATGGGGGGGGCAAGGCAGATACGCAGTATTTT.

This clonotype was found many times. The gene calls are TRBV6-1 and TRBJ1-1, with D possibly TRBD1 on 5 matching bases. CDR1 is MNHNS and CDR2 is SASEGT in the germline V gene. The CDR3 runs to 14 residues. Deletions cut 4 bases from V and 0 bases from J, with 9 bases between. This CDR3 reads CASSATAMNTEAFF. The CDR3 DNA reads as TGTGCCAGCAGTGCGACAGCTATGAACACTGAAGCTTTCTTT.

This clonotype was seen repeatedly, ten times or more. V and J are TRBV5-1 and TRBJ2-3; 9 bases are a match to TRBD2. CDR1 SGHRS and CDR2 YFSETQ come from the germline V gene. J gave up 0 bases and V 2 bases, and 4 bases lay outside the gene matches. The CDR3 spans 16 residues. As DNA, the CDR3 is TGCGCCAGCAGCTTCTCGACTAGCGGCAGCACAGATACGCAGTATTTT. Translation: CASSFSTSGSTDTQYF.

V is TRBV12-3 or TRBV12-4 and J is TRBJ2-3, with D perhaps TRBD2 (5 bases). Trimming removed 5 bases at V and 1 base at J, with 10 bases between. The CDR3 runs 14 residues. This chain's CDR3 is CASSPTRGTDTQYF. The CDR3 DNA follows: TGTGCCAGCAGTCCTACTAGAGGCACAGATACGCAGTATTTT.